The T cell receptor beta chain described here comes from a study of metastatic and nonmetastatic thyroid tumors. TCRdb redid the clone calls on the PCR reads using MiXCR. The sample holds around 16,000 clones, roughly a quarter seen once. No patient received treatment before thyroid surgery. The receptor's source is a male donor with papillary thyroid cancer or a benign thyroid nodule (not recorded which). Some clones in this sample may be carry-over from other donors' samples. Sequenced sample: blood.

The CDR3 DNA follows: TGCAGTGCTGTCCCTGGACAGGGCTCCTCCTATGGCTACACCTTC. This sequence encodes CSAVPGQGSSYGYTF. V gene TRBV20-1 combines with J gene TRBJ1-2; the match to TRBD1 covers 8 bases. J lost 4 bases, V lost 5 bases, and 12 bases had no gene match. The V gene's germline CDR1 is DFQATT and CDR2 SNEGSKA (reference sequence). This CDR3 has 15 amino acids.